A selection of T cell receptor beta chains follows, all from one sample in a study of T cell repertoires in cytomegalovirus infection. TCRdb passed the reads through MiXCR, listing each CDR3 protein once. This sample carries roughly 760,000 distinct CDR3 sequences, about 40% of them seen once, and the ten largest clones take more than 2.5%. Sequencing input: PBMCs. These receptors came from a human donor in good health (CMV status not recorded). Some clones in this sample may be carry-over from other donors' samples. The CDR3 runs from the conserved cysteine through the conserved F or W. D genes are given only for firm matches. Not every row has a clone size; where given, it reads once, few, many or a size class.

v_gene	j_gene	abundance	d_gene	CDR3nt	CDR3aa
TRBV28	TRBJ1-2	few	NA	TGTGCCAGCAGTCCCCTCAGGCCATCATATGGCTACACCTTC	CASSPLRPSYGYTF
TRBV12-3/TRBV12-4	TRBJ2-5	many	TRBD2	TGTGCCAGCAGATCCCTAGCGGGGGGGCAGGAGACCCAGTACTTC	CASRSLAGGQETQYF
TRBV28	TRBJ2-2	NA	NA	TGTGCCAGCACGCCCCTAAGCGGAACCATCACCGGGGAGCTGTTTTTT	CASTPLSGTITGELFF
TRBV29-1	TRBJ1-1	few	NA	TGCAGCGTTGATTTCGAAGGGAAAGCTTTCTTT	CSVDFEGKAFF
TRBV28	TRBJ1-4	few	NA	TGTGCCAGCAGTTTCAGTGGAAAACTGTTTTTT	CASSFSGKLFF
TRBV6-1	TRBJ2-2	many	NA	TGTGCCGCTCGCGGCGGTAACACCGGGGAGCTGTTTTTT	CAARGGNTGELFF
TRBV6-1	TRBJ1-6	few	NA	TGTGCCAGCAGTTACAAGGAGGGTAACTCACCCCTCCACTTT	CASSYKEGNSPLHF
TRBV11-3	TRBJ2-5	once	NA	TGTGCCAGCAGCCCAATAGACGGGATCCAGTACTTC	CASSPIDGIQYF
TRBV7-9	TRBJ1-2	NA	NA	TGTGCCAGCAGCGCCCGGGACAACCATGGCTACACCTTC	CASSARDNHGYTF
TRBV7-9	TRBJ2-7	few	NA	TGTGCCAGCAGCTTAGCGACAGACCCATCCTACGAGCAGTACTTC	CASSLATDPSYEQYF
TRBV20-1	TRBJ2-7	few	TRBD1	TGCAGTGCTGGACCGGGACAGCACTACGAGCAGTACTTC	CSAGPGQHYEQYF
TRBV12-3/TRBV12-4	TRBJ1-5	NA	NA	TGTGCCAGCAGCCCCGTGGAGGGAGTGAATCAGCCCCAGAATTTT	CASSPVEGVNQPQNF
TRBV3-1	TRBJ2-3	NA	TRBD2	TGTGCCAGCAGCGAAGAGCGGGAGGGCCTCGGGACGCAGTATTTT	CASSEEREGLGTQYF
TRBV24-1	TRBJ2-2	NA	TRBD2	TGTGCCCCCGCCGGGACTAGCAGGACCGGGGAGCTGTTTTTT	CAPAGTSRTGELFF
TRBV6-5	TRBJ1-4	few	NA	TGTGCCAGCAGTTACTCGTGGGCGGGGACTAATGAAAAACTGTTTTTT	CASSYSWAGTNEKLFF
TRBV11-2	TRBJ2-3	few	TRBD2	TGTGCCAGCAGCTTAGGGTCCGGGACTAGCGGGATAAGGGCGACAGATACGCAGTATTTT	CASSLGSGTSGIRATDTQYF
TRBV7-9	TRBJ2-1	few	NA	TGTGCCAGCAGCCCCCGTCACCCGATCAATGAGCAGTTCTTC	CASSPRHPINEQFF
TRBV20-1	TRBJ1-2	NA	NA	TGCAGTGCTAGACACCTCTCATGGACCTCGTCCTATGGCTACACCTTC	CSARHLSWTSSYGYTF
TRBV7-8	TRBJ1-1	NA	TRBD1	TGTGCCAGCAGCTCGGGACAGGTTTCAGCTTTCTTT	CASSSGQVSAFF
TRBV7-8	TRBJ2-3	NA	NA	TGTGCCAGCAGCTTACGCCCCGGGGTGTACCCAGCAGATACGCAGTATTTT	CASSLRPGVYPADTQYF
TRBV20-1	TRBJ1-2	few	NA	TGCAGTGCTACAGGAGAACAATATGGCTACACCTTC	CSATGEQYGYTF
TRBV20-1	TRBJ1-1	few	TRBD1	TGCAGTGCTAGGGGGGACAGGGACACTGAAGCTTTCTTT	CSARGDRDTEAFF
TRBV11-2	TRBJ1-2	NA	NA	TGTGCCAGCAGCCATACGACAGCCTATGGCTACACCTTC	CASSHTTAYGYTF
TRBV6-1	TRBJ2-3	NA	NA	TGTGCCAGCAGTGAAGCAGGCGTGAGAAGCACAGATACGCAGTATTTT	CASSEAGVRSTDTQYF
TRBV6-1	TRBJ2-3	NA	NA	TGTGCCAGCAGTGGGATGCCCACAGATACGCAGTATTTT	CASSGMPTDTQYF
TRBV12-3/TRBV12-4	TRBJ2-2	NA	NA	TGTGCCAGCGTCCATGATAACCCTACCGGGGAGCTGTTTTTT	CASVHDNPTGELFF
TRBV9	TRBJ1-1	once	NA	TGTGCCAGCAGCCCTCGATCGGGGCCGACTGAAGCTTTCTTT	CASSPRSGPTEAFF
TRBV7-8	TRBJ2-5	many	TRBD1	TGTGCCAGCAGCCCATCCCAGGGGACAGGGTACGGGACCCGAGAGACCCAGTACTTC	CASSPSQGTGYGTRETQYF
TRBV28	TRBJ1-1	few	NA	TGTGCCAGCAGTTTATTCGTAAATGTCGACACTGAAGCTTTCTTT	CASSLFVNVDTEAFF
TRBV7-2	TRBJ2-1	NA	TRBD1	TGTGCCAGCAGCTCGCGCGGGACAGGAGCACCTAATAAGCAGTTCTTC	CASSSRGTGAPNKQFF
TRBV7-2	TRBJ2-7	NA	TRBD2	TGTGCCAGCAGCAAATCCCTACTAGCGGGAGGGCCTATCGACAAGCAGTACTTC	CASSKSLLAGGPIDKQYF
TRBV19	TRBJ2-1	medium-sized	NA	TGTGCCAGTAGTATCAAAGGGGAGCCCTTCAATGAGCAGTTCTTC	CASSIKGEPFNEQFF
TRBV5-1	TRBJ1-1	few	NA	TGCGCCAGCAGCTTGGATGGGGGCGCGGGAACTGAAGCTTTCTTT	CASSLDGGAGTEAFF
TRBV7-6	TRBJ1-4	many	NA	TGTGCCAGCAGCGTAGATACAGGGAAACATGAAAAACTGTTTTTT	CASSVDTGKHEKLFF
TRBV7-3	TRBJ1-2	many	NA	TGTGCCAGCAGCAAAATAGCGGGGGAGGGCGGCTACACCTTC	CASSKIAGEGGYTF
TRBV12-3/TRBV12-4	TRBJ2-7	NA	NA	TGTGCCAGCAGTCCACGGGACAAACTCGAGCAGTACTTC	CASSPRDKLEQYF
TRBV6-1	TRBJ2-2	NA	TRBD2	TGTGCCAGCGCGGGAGATCTCATGGCGACCGGGGAGCTGTTTTTT	CASAGDLMATGELFF
TRBV7-9	TRBJ2-1	NA	NA	TGTGCCAGCAGCTTAGAACAGGGACCCACATTCCACAATGAGCAGTTCTTC	CASSLEQGPTFHNEQFF
TRBV7-9	TRBJ2-5	many	NA	TGTGCCAGCAGCTCCCCTTTGCAAGAGACCCAGTACTTC	CASSSPLQETQYF
TRBV12-3/TRBV12-4	TRBJ1-4	NA	NA	TGTGCCAGCAGTTTTGGGGCGGACGGAAATGAAAAACTGTTTTTT	CASSFGADGNEKLFF
TRBV7-8	TRBJ1-1	many	TRBD1	TGTGCCAGCAGGTTCAGGGGGGGGAACACTGAAGCTTTCTTT	CASRFRGGNTEAFF
TRBV4-1	TRBJ2-3	NA	TRBD2	TGCGCCAGCAGCCAAGGGGTCGGAGGGACTAGGGTAGATACGCAGTATTTT	CASSQGVGGTRVDTQYF
TRBV10-3	TRBJ1-2	NA	NA	TGTGCCATCAGTGAGTCAGCCGGCTACACCTTC	CAISESAGYTF
TRBV12-3/TRBV12-4	TRBJ1-2	NA	TRBD1	TGTGCCAGCAACGCCATTTCAGGGGGTGGCTACACCTTC	CASNAISGGGYTF
TRBV12-3/TRBV12-4	TRBJ1-5	many	NA	TGTGCCAGCAGTTTACGGGGGGCTCCTCTATTTAGCAATCAGCCCCAGCATTTT	CASSLRGAPLFSNQPQHF
TRBV5-6	TRBJ2-7	once	NA	TGTGCCAGCATGGGTACAGGTACCTACGAGCAGTACTTC	CASMGTGTYEQYF
TRBV15	TRBJ1-2	few	TRBD1	TGTGCCACCAGCAGTCCGGGACAGGGAGAGCTCTATGGCTACACCTTC	CATSSPGQGELYGYTF